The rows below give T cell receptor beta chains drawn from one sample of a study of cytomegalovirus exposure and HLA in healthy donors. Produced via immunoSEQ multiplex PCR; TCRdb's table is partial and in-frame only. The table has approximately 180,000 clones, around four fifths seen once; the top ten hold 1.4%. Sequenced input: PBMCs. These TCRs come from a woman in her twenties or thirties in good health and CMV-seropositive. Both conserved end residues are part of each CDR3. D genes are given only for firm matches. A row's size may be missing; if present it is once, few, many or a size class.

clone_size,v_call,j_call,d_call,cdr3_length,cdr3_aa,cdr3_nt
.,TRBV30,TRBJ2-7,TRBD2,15,CAWSVGSGSSYEQYF,TGTGCCTGGAGTGTAGGGAGCGGGAGCTCCTACGAGCAGTACTTC
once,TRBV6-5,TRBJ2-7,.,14,CASSYQADSYEQYF,TGTGCCAGCAGTTATCAAGCGGACTCCTACGAGCAGTACTTC
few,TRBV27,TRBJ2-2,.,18,CASSLSLAGIGNTGELFF,TGTGCCAGCAGTTTATCTCTGGCAGGGATAGGTAACACCGGGGAGCTGTTTTTT
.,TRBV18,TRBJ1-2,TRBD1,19,CASSPLPKSAGGPPGGYTF,TGTGCCAGCTCACCACTTCCGAAGTCTGCAGGGGGACCACCTGGTGGCTACACCTTC
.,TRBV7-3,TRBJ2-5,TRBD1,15,CASSLGDREKETQYF,TGTGCCAGCAGCTTAGGGGACAGGGAAAAAGAGACCCAGTACTTC
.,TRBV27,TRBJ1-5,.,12,CASAQGNQPQHF,TGTGCCAGCGCACAGGGCAACCAGCCCCAGCATTTT
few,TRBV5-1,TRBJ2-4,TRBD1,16,CASSGEGQGVKNIQYF,TGCGCCAGCAGCGGAGAGGGACAGGGAGTCAAAAACATTCAGTACTTC
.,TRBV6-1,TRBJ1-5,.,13,CASRSQGNQPQHF,TGTGCCAGCAGGTCACAGGGAAATCAGCCCCAGCATTTT
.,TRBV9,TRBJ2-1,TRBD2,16,CASSILAGVSENEQFF,TGTGCCAGCAGCATACTAGCGGGAGTCTCTGAGAATGAGCAGTTCTTC
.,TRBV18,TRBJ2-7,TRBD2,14,CASSPREGRYEQYF,TGTGCCAGCTCACCGAGGGAGGGCCGCTACGAGCAGTACTTC
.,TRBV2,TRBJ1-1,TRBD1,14,CASNTAGGNTEAFF,TGTGCCAGCAATACCGCAGGGGGGAACACTGAAGCTTTCTTT
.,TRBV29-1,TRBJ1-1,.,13,CSAMDRMNTEAFF,TGCAGCGCTATGGACAGAATGAACACTGAAGCTTTCTTT
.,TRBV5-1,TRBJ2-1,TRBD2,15,CASSVIASGTNEQFF,TGCGCCAGCAGCGTTATAGCTAGCGGTACCAATGAGCAGTTCTTC
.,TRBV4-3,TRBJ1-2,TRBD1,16,CASSQDRQGAWYGYTF,TGCGCCAGCAGCCAAGATAGGCAGGGGGCTTGGTATGGCTACACCTTC